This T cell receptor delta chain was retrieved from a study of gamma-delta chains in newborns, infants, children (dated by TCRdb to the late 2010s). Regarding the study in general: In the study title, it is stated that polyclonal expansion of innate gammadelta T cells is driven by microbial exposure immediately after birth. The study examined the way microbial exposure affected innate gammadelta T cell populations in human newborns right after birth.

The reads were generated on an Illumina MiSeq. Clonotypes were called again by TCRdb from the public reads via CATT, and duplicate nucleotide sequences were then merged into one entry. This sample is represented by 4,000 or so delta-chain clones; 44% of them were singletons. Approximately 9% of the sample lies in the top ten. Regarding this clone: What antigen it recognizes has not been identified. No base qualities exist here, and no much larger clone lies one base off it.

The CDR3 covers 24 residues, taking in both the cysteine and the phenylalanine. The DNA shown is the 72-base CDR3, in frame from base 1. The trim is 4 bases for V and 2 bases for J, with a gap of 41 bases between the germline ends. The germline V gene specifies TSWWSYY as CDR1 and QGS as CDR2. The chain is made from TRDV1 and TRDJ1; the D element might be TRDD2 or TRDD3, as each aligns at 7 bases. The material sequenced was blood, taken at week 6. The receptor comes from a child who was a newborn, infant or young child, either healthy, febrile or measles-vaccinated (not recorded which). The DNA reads TGTGCTCTTGGGGGGCCAGGCCCGAATTCCTACCCTCGTTGGGGGAGGCTATTGACCGATAAACTCATCTTT. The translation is CALGGPGPNSYPRWGRLLTDKLIF.